The rows below give T cell receptor beta chains drawn from one sample of a study of shared clonotypes between healthy human individuals. Profiled with immunoSEQ multiplex PCR; TCRdb holds only in-frame clones, not every one. The data show almost 750,000 clones, roughly 72% seen once. Sequenced sample: memory CD4+ T cells sorted from blood. These receptors were obtained from a woman between 25 and 40 years old in good health. Each CDR3 is given with its conserved first and last residue. D genes are given only for firm matches. The size entry is marked missing in some rows and otherwise reads once, few, many or a size class.

>.|.|TRBV28|TRBJ2-7
TGTGCCAGCAGTACCCAAGTCCAGCTGGGCGCACCCTTCTACGAGCAGTACTTC
CASSTQVQLGAPFYEQYF
>.|TRBD2|TRBV29-1|TRBJ2-3
TGCAGCGTTGGGGGTAGCGGCGGGAGGGTAACAGATACGCAGTATTTT
CSVGGSGGRVTDTQYF
>.|.|TRBV5-1|TRBJ2-5
TGCGCCAGCAGCTTAGCAGAAGTAGGAGAGACCCAGTACTTC
CASSLAEVGETQYF
>.|.|TRBV6-6|TRBJ2-1
TGTGCCAGCAGTTGGGTGGCAGGGAACAATGAGCAGTTCTTC
CASSWVAGNNEQFF
>few|TRBD2|TRBV5-1|TRBJ2-2
TGCGCCAGCAGCTTGGGACTAGCAATCACCGGGGAGCTGTTTTTT
CASSLGLAITGELFF
>.|TRBD2|TRBV11-2|TRBJ2-1
TGTGCCAGCAGCATACGGACTAGCGGGACCGGTGAGCAGTTCTTC
CASSIRTSGTGEQFF
>.|TRBD2|TRBV7-9|TRBJ2-7
TGTGCCAGCAGCTTTTCACTGGGCGGGAGTAAGCAGTACTTC
CASSFSLGGSKQYF
>.|TRBD2|TRBV19|TRBJ2-1
TGTGCCAGTAGACCTGAACTAGCGGGAGTAAACAATGAGCAGTTCTTC
CASRPELAGVNNEQFF
>few|.|TRBV7-2|TRBJ2-5
TGTGCCAGCAGGCAGGGAACGGAGACCCAGTACTTC
CASRQGTETQYF
>.|.|TRBV2|TRBJ1-4
TGTGCCAGCAGCCCTTGGCTCACTAATGAAAAACTGTTTTTT
CASSPWLTNEKLFF
>.|.|TRBV27|TRBJ2-1
TGTGCCAGCAGTTTTCTTAGCTACAATGAGCAGTTCTTC
CASSFLSYNEQFF
>.|.|TRBV7-8|TRBJ1-2
TGTGCCAGCAGCTTAGTAGGCAGGGACTATGGCTACACCTTC
CASSLVGRDYGYTF
>.|.|TRBV5-1|TRBJ1-1
TGCGCCAGCGCGGGGGAGGGGAACACTGAAGCTTTCTTT
CASAGEGNTEAFF
>.|.|TRBV6-1|TRBJ2-5
TGTGCCAGCAGTGTTACCAGGGAGACCCAGTACTTC
CASSVTRETQYF
>.|.|TRBV28|TRBJ2-3
TGTGCCAGCAGTTATAATCCCACAGATACGCAGTATTTT
CASSYNPTDTQYF
>few|.|TRBV6-1|TRBJ2-7
TGTGCCAGCAGTGAACAGGGTAGATCCTACGAGCAGTACTTC
CASSEQGRSYEQYF
>many|TRBD2|TRBV5-1|TRBJ2-1
TGCGCCAGCGGTAGCGGGAGGGCCATGAATGAGCAGTTCTTC
CASGSGRAMNEQFF
>few|.|TRBV19|TRBJ2-2
TGTGCCAGTATTTCCAGGGGGGGCCCGAACACCGGGGAGCTGTTTTTT
CASISRGGPNTGELFF
>.|TRBD1|TRBV7-3|TRBJ2-2
TGTGCCAGCTCTCCTTTCTGGACAGGGGTGCGGACCGGGGAGCTGTTTTTT
CASSPFWTGVRTGELFF
>many|.|TRBV5-6|TRBJ2-2
TGTGCCAGCAGCTTAATCGGTTACAGGGAAAACACCGGGGAGCTGTTTTTT
CASSLIGYRENTGELFF
>.|.|TRBV6-5|TRBJ2-1
TGTGCCAGCAGTTACTCGCACAATGAGCAGTTCTTC
CASSYSHNEQFF
>.|TRBD1|TRBV19|TRBJ1-4
TGTGCCAGTAGCGAGGGACAGGCTAATGAAAAACTGTTTTTT
CASSEGQANEKLFF
>.|.|TRBV7-9|TRBJ2-7
TGTGCCAGCAGCTTAGGGGGTTCCCTCTACGAGCAGTACTTC
CASSLGGSLYEQYF
>few|.|TRBV18|TRBJ2-7
TGTGCCAGCTCACCGGGACGGCCTCACGAGCAGTACTTC
CASSPGRPHEQYF
>many|.|TRBV6-1|TRBJ1-5
TGTGCCAGCAACCCGACAGGTAGCAATCAGCCCCAGCATTTT
CASNPTGSNQPQHF
>.|.|TRBV6-5|TRBJ1-4
TGTGCCAGCAAAGAGGGTGAAAAACTGTTTTTT
CASKEGEKLFF
>few|TRBD1|TRBV2|TRBJ1-3
TGTGCCAGCAGTGAGACCCCCAGGGGGCCTGGAAACACCATATATTTT
CASSETPRGPGNTIYF
>once|.|TRBV6-1|TRBJ1-3
TGTGCCTCTCGGGAGGGTTTTGGAAACACCATATATTTT
CASREGFGNTIYF
>.|.|TRBV7-9|TRBJ2-3
TGTGCCAGCAGTGAGGGGTCCGGGAAAGATACGCAGTATTTT
CASSEGSGKDTQYF
>few|.|TRBV25-1|TRBJ2-1
TGTGCCAGCAGTAAAACTATAGCCAAACTTGAAGACAATGAGCAGTTCTTC
CASSKTIAKLEDNEQFF
>.|.|TRBV6-6|TRBJ1-3
TGTGCCAGCAGTTACTGGCCTGGAAACACCATATATTTT
CASSYWPGNTIYF
>.|TRBD2|TRBV7-9|TRBJ2-1
TGTGCCAGCAGCTTGACCGGGAGCGGGGGCAATGAGCAGTTCTTC
CASSLTGSGGNEQFF
>many|.|TRBV7-6|TRBJ2-1
TGTGCCAGCAGCAAGACTGCTTACAATGAGCAGTTCTTC
CASSKTAYNEQFF
>.|TRBD1|TRBV28|TRBJ2-6
TGTGCCAGTGAGAAAACAGGACAGGGTCGGTTTGGGGCCAACGTCCTGACTTTC
CASEKTGQGRFGANVLTF
>.|.|TRBV14|TRBJ2-2
TGTGCCAGCAGCCAAGATTGGGACACCGGGGAGCTGTTTTTT
CASSQDWDTGELFF
>.|TRBD1|TRBV10-3|TRBJ1-5
TGTGCCATCAGTTCCGACAGGGTCCTCAATCAGCCCCAGCATTTT
CAISSDRVLNQPQHF
>.|.|TRBV21-1|TRBJ2-7
TGTGCCAGCAGCCCCCGGACTAGCGGGTGTGGTTCCTACGAGCAGTACTTC
CASSPRTSGCGSYEQYF
>once|.|TRBV12-5|TRBJ2-3
TGTGCTAGTGGTTTGGTGGGGGGAGTCGGAGATACGCAGTATTTT
CASGLVGGVGDTQYF
>few|TRBD2|TRBV5-1|TRBJ2-3
TGCGCCAGCAGCCCGACTAGCGGGAGGGCGGGAGATACGCAGTATTTT
CASSPTSGRAGDTQYF
>few|.|TRBV11-2|TRBJ1-1
TGTGCCAGCAGCTTATCTATAATGAACACTGAAGCTTTCTTT
CASSLSIMNTEAFF
>once|TRBD1|TRBV27|TRBJ2-3
TGTGCCAGCAGCCGGACAGGGCCCGCCCGGGGGGATACGCAGTATTTT
CASSRTGPARGDTQYF
>.|.|TRBV28|TRBJ1-5
TGTGCCAGCAGTTTTCATCAGAGCAATCAGCCCCAGCATTTT
CASSFHQSNQPQHF
>many|.|TRBV12-5|TRBJ2-1
TGTGCTAGTGGTTTGGTACCCCCCTACAATGAGCAGTTCTTC
CASGLVPPYNEQFF
>.|.|TRBV29-1|TRBJ1-1
TGCAGCGGAATCTTCCTGAACACTGAAGCTTTCTTT
CSGIFLNTEAFF
>.|.|TRBV5-1|TRBJ1-4
TGCGCCAGCAGCTTGGGGACAGCCGGCGGGTATGGCGAAAAACTGTTTTTT
CASSLGTAGGYGEKLFF
>.|.|TRBV28|TRBJ1-6
TGTGCCAGCAGTCAGGGAGGTTCACCCCTCCACTTT
CASSQGGSPLHF
>once|.|TRBV7-8|TRBJ1-3
TGTGCCAGCAGCCCCCACTACAAACAGTTCTCTGGAAACACCATATATTTT
CASSPHYKQFSGNTIYF
>.|TRBD1|TRBV29-1|TRBJ1-5
TGCAGCGTTCGGACAGGGGAGAATCAGCCCCAGCATTTT
CSVRTGENQPQHF
>.|.|TRBV28|TRBJ2-1
TGTGCCAGCCGGGAGTATGGTGAGCAGTTCTTC
CASREYGEQFF
>.|.|TRBV21-1|TRBJ2-1
TGTGCCAGCAGCGGCCGGGGGGCCCATGAGCAGTTCTTC
CASSGRGAHEQFF
>.|.|TRBV14|TRBJ1-1
TGTGCCAGCAGTACAAGCATGAACACTGAAGCTTTCTTT
CASSTSMNTEAFF
>.|.|TRBV5-1|TRBJ2-7
TGCGCCAGCAGCTTGGTGCCTTGGGGTAGCTCCTACGAGCAGTACTTC
CASSLVPWGSSYEQYF
>.|.|TRBV7-9|TRBJ2-2
TGTGCCTCATACTCGGCCGTCACCGGGGAGCTGTTTTTT
CASYSAVTGELFF
>.|.|TRBV2|TRBJ1-5
TGTGCCAGCAAAACAAATTCTAACCCTAATCAGCCCCAGCATTTT
CASKTNSNPNQPQHF
>.|TRBD2|TRBV7-2|TRBJ2-3
TGTGCCAGCAGTCGTCAAGCGGGAGGGACTAGCACAGATACGCAGTATTTT
CASSRQAGGTSTDTQYF